This passage covers 28 T cell receptor beta chains from one sample sequenced in a study of cytomegalovirus exposure and HLA in healthy donors. Generated by immunoSEQ multiplex PCR, the TCRdb table keeps only in-frame clones and is missing some. The sample holds roughly 60,000 clones, 91% seen once. The sequenced sample was PBMCs. These receptors came from a woman aged 25 to 39 in good health and CMV-seronegative.

The chain has TRBV11-2 and TRBJ2-5; weak D call: TRBD1 (5 bases). Germline V lookup: CDR1 SGHAT, CDR2 FQNNGV. The CDR3 sequence is 14 residues long. Trimming took 3 bases from V and 5 from J, leaving 13 bases between them. Here the CDR3 DNA reads TGTGCCAGCAGCTTCGCCAGGGTACGGGAGACCCAGTACTTC. Its translation is CASSFARVRETQYF.

In DNA form, the CDR3 reads TGTGCCAGCAGTTTTCTAGCGGAAGAAGAGACCCAGTACTTC. Residues: CASSFLAEEETQYF. The V call is TRBV27, the J call TRBJ2-5; TRBD2 agrees at 7 bases. Trimming cost V 3 bases and J 3 bases; bases outside gene matches: 4. CDR3 length: 14 residues. Germline V lookup: CDR1 MNHEY, CDR2 SMNVEV (reference sequence).

This chain joins TRBV20-1 and TRBJ2-7; possible D gene TRBD1, 6 bases. The germline V gene encodes CDR1 DFQATT and CDR2 SNEGSKA (reference sequence). The CDR3 runs to 11 residues. Between the trimmed V and J ends, which lost 6 bases and 3 bases, there was a span of 9 bases. In DNA, the CDR3 is TGCAGTGCGGAACAGGGCTACGAGCAGTACTTC. Residues: CSAEQGYEQYF.

The chain combines TRBV11-2 with TRBJ1-1; D is ambiguous. The CDR3 has 11 amino acids. V shed 3 bases and J shed 5 bases, with 4 bases lying between them. CDR1 is SGHAT, CDR2 FQNNGV, per germline. The CDR3 protein is CASSFGTEAFF. As DNA, the CDR3 is TGTGCCAGCAGCTTCGGGACTGAAGCTTTCTTT. The variable domain in full, completed from reference TRBV11-2 and TRBJ1-1, reads EAGVAQSPRYKIIEKRQSVAFWCNPISGHATLYWYQQILGQGPKLLIQFQNNGVVDDSQLPKDRFSAERLKGVDSTLKIQPAKLEDSAVYLCASSFGTEAFFGQGTRLTVV.

The chain joins TRBV30 to TRBJ1-1; TRBD1 aligns across 12 bases. CDR1 and CDR2 from the germline V gene are GTSNPN and SVGIG (reference sequence). The CDR3 has 14 amino acids. Losses at the gene ends were 4 bases for V and 7 bases for J; bases not matched to a gene: 7. CDR3 DNA sequence: TGTGCCTGGACCCGGGACAGGGGGCTTGGTGAAGCTTTCTTT. Amino acids: CAWTRDRGLGEAFF. Full variable domain (remainder filled in from reference TRBV30 and TRBJ1-1): SQTIHQWPATLVQPVGSPLSLECTVEGTSNPNLYWYRQAAGRGLQLLFYSVGIGQISSEVPQNLSASRPQDRQFILSSKKLLLSDSGFYLCAWTRDRGLGEAFFGQGTRLTVV.

The rearrangement links TRBV19 to TRBJ1-2; D is unclear. CDR1 is LNHDA, CDR2 SQIVND, per germline (reference sequence). There are 11 residues in the CDR3. V lost 5 bases and J lost 10, with 11 bases in between. DNA of the CDR3: TGTGCCAGTAGTGCTGAGACTGCCTACACCTTC. Translated, it gives CASSAETAYTF.

The table lists this clone with a count of one. This chain uses TRBV18 with TRBJ1-2; D is possibly TRBD1 (5 bases). The germline V and J ends were trimmed by 4 bases and 6 bases, with 9 bases remaining between them. Germline loops: CDR1 KGHSH, CDR2 LQKENI. This CDR3 is 12 amino acids long. The CDR3 region is CASSLQTDGYTF. The DNA for the CDR3 is TGTGCCAGCTCACTCCAGACAGATGGCTACACCTTC.

V is TRBV10-3 and J is TRBJ1-2; weak D call: TRBD1 (6 bases). This CDR3 is built from 13 residues. V was trimmed by 5 bases and J by 3 bases, leaving 10 bases between them. The germline CDR1 and CDR2 sequences are ENHRY and SYGVKD. In DNA form, the CDR3 reads TGTGCCATCAGTATTGGACAGCACTATGGCTACACCTTC. Its translation: CAISIGQHYGYTF.

V and J are TRBV10-1 and TRBJ1-1, with 7 bases that match TRBD1. The CDR3 contains 15 residues. Germline assignment: CDR1 WNHNN and CDR2 SYGVQD (reference sequence). Trimming removed 3 bases from V and 2 bases from J; junction bases left unmatched: 6. Written as DNA, the CDR3 is TGCGCCAGCAGTGACCCCGGGACAGAAAACACTGAAGCTTTCTTT. Its translation: CASSDPGTENTEAFF.

The CDR3 reads CASSLGTSGSGRREYF. The CDR3 DNA is TGCGCCAGCAGCTTAGGGACTAGCGGGAGTGGGCGAAGGGAGTATTTT. This rearrangement joins TRBV5-1 to TRBJ2-3; the match to TRBD2 covers 14 bases. The CDR3 sequence is 16 residues long. V lost 2 bases, J lost 13 bases, and 12 bases stayed unmatched. Germline V lookup: CDR1 SGHRS, CDR2 YFSETQ. Looking up the rest from reference TRBV5-1 and TRBJ2-3 gives the full variable domain: KAGVTQTPRYLIKTRGQQVTLSCSPISGHRSVSWYQQTPGQGLQFLFEYFSETQRNKGNFPGRFSGRQFSNSRSEMNVSTLELGDSALYLCASSLGTSGSGRREYFGPGTRLTVL.

J is TRBJ2-1 and V is TRBV5-4; D possibly corresponds to TRBD2 (5 bases). In germline, CDR1 is SGHNT, CDR2 YYREEE (reference sequence). The V end was cut by 4 bases, the J end by 3 bases, with 20 bases between. CDR3 size: 17 residues. The CDR3 is CASSLGSRRPNYNEQFF. The CDR3 bases are TGTGCCAGCAGCCTAGGGTCCCGGAGGCCCAACTACAATGAGCAGTTCTTC.

CDR3 DNA sequence: TGCGCCAGCAGCGGGACTAGCGGGCCCACCGGGGAGCTGTTTTTT. Translated, it gives CASSGTSGPTGELFF. This chain connects TRBV5-1 to TRBJ2-2; 12 bases fit TRBD2. This CDR3 spans 15 amino acids. CDR1 SGHRS and CDR2 YFSETQ come from the germline V gene. V lost 4 bases, J lost 4 bases, and 2 bases stayed unmatched.

The sample holds one count of this clone. The chain is built from TRBV12-5 and TRBJ2-1; D is possibly TRBD1 (5 bases). The V gene lost 6 bases and the J gene lost 7 bases, with 19 bases spanning the gap. Germline assignment: CDR1 LGHNT and CDR2 FRNRAP. The CDR3 extends over 15 amino acids. The CDR3 coding sequence is TGTGCTAGTGGAAAAGACAGATATCTCGAGAATGAGCAGTTCTTC. Encoded protein: CASGKDRYLENEQFF.

V and J are TRBV4-3 and TRBJ2-2, with TRBD1 matching 8 bases. The CDR3 is made up of 20 amino acids. Per germline, CDR1 LGHNA and CDR2 YSLEER. J lost 4 bases, V lost 4 bases, and 20 bases had no gene match. CDR3 loop: CASSLFWNTGGIVGTGELFF. The CDR3 DNA is TGCGCCAGCAGCCTTTTTTGGAACACAGGGGGAATAGTAGGCACCGGGGAGCTGTTTTTT.

In DNA form, the CDR3 reads TGTGCCAGCAGACTGGGACAGAACACCGGGGAGCTGTTTTTT. Amino acid sequence: CASRLGQNTGELFF. The chain carries TRBV6-6 and TRBJ2-2; possibly TRBD1 for D (6 bases). Germline CDR1 is MNHNY and CDR2 is SVGAGI (reference sequence). This CDR3 contains 14 residues. V was trimmed by 6 bases and J by 1 base, leaving 9 bases between them.

The chain employs TRBV5-4 and TRBJ1-3, with unresolved D. CDR1 and CDR2 (germline): SGHNT, YYREEE (reference sequence). This CDR3 contains 15 residues. V lost 0 bases, J lost 1 base, and 8 bases lay in between. For the CDR3, the DNA is TGTGCCAGCAGCTTGGGCGGGCAGTCTGGAAACACCATATATTTT. Its translation: CASSLGGQSGNTIYF.

The chain uses TRBV6-5 and TRBJ1-1; D perhaps matches TRBD1 (5 bases). V was clipped by 4 bases and J by 3 bases, with 18 bases between them. The germline CDR1 and CDR2 sequences are MNHEY and SVGAGI. This CDR3 has 16 residues. The CDR3 loop is CASSFGRFGGDTEAFF. The CDR3 region has the DNA TGTGCCAGCAGTTTCGGTCGTTTCGGGGGGGACACTGAAGCTTTCTTT.

This clone appeared a single time. CDR3 sequence reads: CAWSISVETQYF. The CDR3 bases are TGTGCCTGGAGTATAAGCGTGGAGACCCAGTACTTC. V and J are TRBV30 and TRBJ2-5; D call uncertain. Germline CDR1 and CDR2: GTSNPN and SVGIG (reference sequence). The CDR3 has 12 amino acids. Trimming took 2 bases from V and 5 from J, leaving 9 bases between them.

The chain links TRBV13 to TRBJ1-4; D possibly corresponds to TRBD1 (6 bases). This CDR3 is built from 14 residues. Germline values: CDR1 PRHDT, CDR2 FYEKMQ (reference sequence). Trimming shortened V by 3 bases and J by 6 bases, and 11 bases separated the two germline ends. The CDR3 reads CASSLVPGDEKLFF. CDR3 sequence (DNA): TGTGCCAGCAGCTTGGTGCCAGGGGATGAAAAACTGTTTTTT.

The V gene is TRBV7-3, the J gene TRBJ2-3; a weak D match, TRBD2 (5 bases). Germline V gene lookup returns CDR1 SGHTA and CDR2 FQGTGA. Trimming removed 5 bases from V and 2 bases from J, with 14 bases in between. The CDR3 spans 15 residues. The CDR3 spells CASSLTRAPTDTQYF. CDR3 nucleotide sequence: TGTGCCAGCAGCCTCACTAGGGCTCCCACAGATACGCAGTATTTT. Drawing the rest from reference TRBV7-3 and TRBJ2-3, the complete variable domain is GAGVSQTPSNKVTEKGKYVELRCDPISGHTALYWYRQSLGQGPEFLIYFQGTGAADDSGLPNDRFFAVRPEGSVSTLKIQRTERGDSAVYLCASSLTRAPTDTQYFGPGTRLTVL.

This sequence joins TRBV11-1 and TRBJ2-1, with D tentatively TRBD2 (6 bases). The CDR3 consists of 15 residues. Germline values: CDR1 SGHAT, CDR2 FQDESV (reference sequence). V was trimmed by 5 bases and J by 4 bases, leaving 15 bases between them. In nucleotides, the CDR3 is TGTGCCAGCAGCCCCTTGGGGGGTACTTACAATGAGCAGTTCTTC. This encodes CASSPLGGTYNEQFF.

As concerns this clone: The junction departs from germline at one end; a sequencing error may be responsible. The chain is built from TRBV7-7 and TRBJ2-7; 8 positions agree with TRBD1. Germline V gene data show CDR1 as SSHAT and CDR2 as FNYEAQ (reference sequence). The CDR3 runs 13 residues. The CDR3 coding sequence is TGTGCTAGCAGCTCCGAAGGACAGGGCGAGCAGTACTTC. Translation: CASSSEGQGEQYF.

This sequence joins TRBV2 and TRBJ2-1; 10 nucleotides align to TRBD2. The CDR3 loop spans 17 amino acids. Trimming cost V 7 bases and J 4 bases; bases outside gene matches: 13. CDR1 SNHLY and CDR2 FYNNEI come from the germline V gene. CDR3 amino acids: CASNGLAEYQTYNEQFF. The DNA of the CDR3 is TGTGCCAGCAATGGACTAGCGGAATACCAAACTTACAATGAGCAGTTCTTC.

The rearrangement uses TRBV23-1 and TRBJ2-5, with D possibly being TRBD2 (6 bases). TRBV23-1 qualifies as an ORF whose function is uncertain. The CDR3 covers 20 residues. The germline V and J ends were trimmed by 7 bases and 3 bases, with 33 bases remaining between them. The CDR3 sequence: CASTRRLLADPRRVKETQYF. The DNA for the CDR3 is TGCGCCAGCACCCGGCGCCTATTAGCGGACCCTCGCCGGGTTAAAGAGACCCAGTACTTC.

The genes are TRBV21-1 and TRBJ2-5; the table's D call of TRBD2 was not tested on the DNA. TRBV21-1 is shown as a pseudogene. This CDR3 has 17 amino acids. CDR3 amino acids: CASSKFHGTSARETQYF. CDR3 bases: TGTGCCAGCAGCAAATTCCACGGGACTAGCGCCAGAGAGACCCAGTACTTC.

The rearrangement uses TRBV28 and TRBJ1-4, with D hard to call. The CDR3 extends over 15 amino acids. Trimming took off 4 bases at V and 2 bases at J, with 11 bases between the two ends. Germline CDR1 MDHEN, CDR2 SYDVKM. The CDR3 region has the DNA TGTGCCAGCAGTTCCTTCTTCAGGACTAATGAAAAACTGTTTTTT. Its translation: CASSSFFRTNEKLFF.

The gene calls are TRBV27 and TRBJ2-2; 10 nucleotides agree with TRBD2. The CDR3 covers 16 residues. From germline, CDR1 is MNHEY and CDR2 SMNVEV (reference sequence). V was pared by 5 bases and J by 4 bases, with 7 bases of the junction left unmatched. The CDR3 protein is CASSTLAGGGTGELFF. CDR3 coding DNA: TGTGCCAGCAGTACTTTAGCGGGAGGAGGCACCGGGGAGCTGTTTTTT.

Comments on this clone: One end of the junction does not line up with germline, which may come from a read error. J is TRBJ2-7 and V is TRBV10-1, with 10 bases identical to TRBD1. The CDR3 covers 12 residues. Germline CDR1 WNHNN, CDR2 SYGVQD (reference sequence). CDR3 DNA: TGCGCCAGCAGTGAGGCCGGGACAGGGGAGAACTTC. Translating gives CASSEAGTGENF.